One sample yielded the 4 T cell receptor beta chains listed below, sequenced in a study of shared clonotypes between healthy human individuals. Sequencing used immunoSEQ multiplex PCR; TCRdb keeps in-frame clones, though not all of them. This table has about 580,000 clones, 95% to 98% appearing once. Positive CCR7 selection of CD45RO-negative cells yielded the naive CD8 cells, and terminally differentiated effector memory CD45RA+ cells were excluded. What was sequenced was naive CD8+ T cells sorted from blood. The receptors were sampled from a young man in good health.

The chain is built from TRBV7-9 and TRBJ2-7; D is unresolved. Germline lookup yields CDR1 SEHNR and CDR2 FQNEAQ (reference sequence). This CDR3 region has 14 residues. Deletions cut 5 bases from V and 0 bases from J, with 11 bases between. The CDR3 is CASSPQISSYEQYF. The DNA of the CDR3 is TGTGCCAGCAGCCCACAGATCAGCTCCTACGAGCAGTACTTC. Using reference TRBV7-9 and TRBJ2-7 for the parts outside the CDR3, the full variable domain is DTGVSQNPRHKITKRGQNVTFRCDPISEHNRLYWYRQTLGQGPEFLTYFQNEAQLEKSRLLSDRFSAERPKGSFSTLEIQRTEQGDSAMYLCASSPQISSYEQYFGPGTRLTVT.

V usage is TRBV29-1 and J usage is TRBJ2-7; 7 positions agree with TRBD1. Per the germline V gene, CDR1 is SQVTM and CDR2 is ANQGSEA. This CDR3 spans 13 amino acids. V shed 5 bases and J 6 bases; nucleotides not matched to a gene: 10. CDR3 DNA: TGCAGCGTTCCTGGCGAACAGGGGCTCGAGCAGTACTTC. It is translated as CSVPGEQGLEQYF.

The chain links TRBV6-5 to TRBJ2-1; 10 bases are shared with TRBD2. Losses at the gene ends were 0 bases for V and 8 bases for J; bases not matched to a gene: 7. CDR3 length: 16 residues. Germline V gives CDR1 MNHEY, CDR2 SVGAGI. The CDR3 sequence: CASSYSSGRIGDEQFF. The CDR3 nucleotides read TGTGCCAGCAGTTACTCTAGCGGGAGGATCGGCGATGAGCAGTTCTTC.

This chain uses TRBV6-1 with TRBJ2-7, with D perhaps assigned TRBD1 or TRBD2 (6 bases each). The CDR3 has 17 amino acids. Germline CDR1 is MNHNS and CDR2 is SASEGT. V was pared by 2 bases and J by 1 base, with 18 bases between. The CDR3 nucleotides are TGTGCCAGCAGTGAATGGCGAGGGGGGCTGAATTCCTACGAGCAGTACTTC. As protein: CASSEWRGGLNSYEQYF.